This is a list of T cell receptor beta chains from one sample in a study of T cells in Graves' hyperthyroidism and ophthalmopathy. Each CDR3 protein gets one entry after TCRdb re-called the multiplex PCR reads with MiXCR. The repertoire holds approximately 210,000 distinct CDR3 sequences, 15% to 20% seen once, with approximately 50% in the top ten. Input material: blood. These receptors were taken from a man aged 50-59 years with Graves' hyperthyroidism. The CDR3 runs from the conserved cysteine through the conserved F or W. The D gene is left open where the match is weak. Some rows have no size entry. The others give once, few or many, or a class for an expanded clone.

>NA|TRBJ2-1|NA|15|TRBV24-1
CATSDFGPDENEQFF
NA
>few|TRBJ2-1|NA|16|TRBV12-3/TRBV12-4
CASSGTQDRSYNEQFF
TGTGCCAGCAGTGGTACTCAGGATCGCTCCTACAATGAGCAGTTCTTC
>few|TRBJ1-5|NA|14|TRBV6-1
CASSEIGSNQPQHF
TGTGCCAGCAGTGAGATTGGTAGCAATCAGCCCCAGCATTTT
>many|TRBJ2-7|NA|14|TRBV11-2
CASSPRGSSYEQYF
TGTGCCAGCAGCCCCCGAGGTAGCTCCTACGAGCAGTACTTC
>many|TRBJ1-2|TRBD1|13|TRBV11-2
CASSLAGGEGYTF
TGTGCCAGCAGCTTAGCAGGGGGTGAAGGCTACACCTTC
>many|TRBJ2-7|NA|13|TRBV11-2
CASSLDVSYEQYF
TGTGCCAGCAGCTTAGACGTATCCTACGAGCAGTACTTC
>NA|TRBJ1-2|TRBD1|12|TRBV20-1
CSVGTVNYGYTF
TGCAGTGTTGGGACAGTTAACTATGGCTACACCTTC
>many|TRBJ2-5|NA|13|TRBV2
CASSDREKGTQYF
TGTGCCAGCAGTGATCGGGAAAAGGGGACCCAGTACTTC
>many|TRBJ2-7|NA|12|TRBV29-1
CSAKLASKEQYF
TGCAGCGCCAAGTTAGCGTCTAAGGAGCAGTACTTC
>few|TRBJ2-5|TRBD2|15|TRBV5-4
CASSLAGLAGGGKYF
TGTGCCAGCAGCTTGGCGGGACTAGCGGGAGGAGGAAAGTACTTC
>many|TRBJ2-1|TRBD2|19|TRBV20-1
CSARPTGTSGRGIYNEQFF
TGCAGTGCTCGTCCCACGGGGACTAGCGGGAGGGGAATCTACAATGAGCAGTTCTTC
>many|TRBJ2-2|TRBD1|16|TRBV3-1
CASSRRTGGYTGELFF
TGTGCCAGCAGCCGTCGGACAGGGGGCTACACCGGGGAGCTGTTTTTT
>NA|TRBJ1-5|NA|14|TRBV4-2
CASSQDWGSQPQHF
TGTGCCAGCAGCCAAGATTGGGGGAGCCAGCCCCAGCATTTT
>once|TRBJ2-2|TRBD1|16|TRBV7-9
CASRLTGGKNTGELLF
TGTGCCAGCAGACTTACAGGGGGAAAGAACACCGGGGAGCTGCTTTTT
>many|TRBJ2-1|NA|13|TRBV10-3
CATRLSSYNEQFF
TGTGCCACCCGGTTAAGCTCCTACAATGAGCAGTTCTTC
>NA|TRBJ2-7|TRBD1|14|TRBV7-9
CASTGQDSSYEQYF
TGTGCCAGCACCGGACAGGACAGCTCCTACGAGCAGTACTTC
>NA|TRBJ1-1|NA|15|TRBV27
CASTPSGRGGTEAFF
TGTGCCAGCACCCCCTCGGGACGGGGAGGCACTGAAGCTTTCTTT
>few|TRBJ1-2|TRBD1|15|TRBV7-9
CASSSPSDRDYGYTF
TGTGCCAGCAGCTCCCCATCGGACAGGGACTATGGCTACACCTTC
>many|TRBJ1-2|NA|12|TRBV28
CASSPQGFGYTF
TGTGCCAGCAGTCCCCAGGGATTCGGCTACACCTTC
>NA|TRBJ2-6|NA|15|TRBV6-2/TRBV6-3
CASTTFVSGANVLTF
TGTGCCAGCACCACCTTTGTCTCTGGGGCCAACGTCCTGACTTTC
>few|TRBJ2-3|NA|15|TRBV6-6
CASSYSGTPTDTQYF
TGTGCCAGCAGTTACTCCGGGACTCCCACAGATACGCAGTATTTT
>many|TRBJ2-3|NA|14|TRBV29-1
CSPECGGSTDTQYF
TGCAGCCCGGAGTGTGGCGGGAGCACAGATACGCAGTATTTT
>NA|TRBJ2-5|NA|14|TRBV11-3
CASSLGVRQETQYF
TGTGCCAGCAGCTTAGGAGTCAGGCAAGAGACCCAGTACTTC
>many|TRBJ2-5|TRBD2|16|TRBV9
CASSVGLAGRQETQYF
TGTGCCAGCAGCGTAGGACTAGCGGGACGCCAAGAGACCCAGTACTTC
>many|TRBJ2-7|NA|13|TRBV5-1
CASSLGGNYEQYF
TGCGCCAGCAGCTTGGGCGGAAACTACGAGCAGTACTTC
>NA|TRBJ1-4|NA|14|TRBV12-3/TRBV12-4
CASSLLVGVEKLFF
TGTGCCAGCAGTTTACTCGTAGGGGTTGAAAAACTGTTTTTT
>many|TRBJ2-7|NA|16|TRBV12-3/TRBV12-4
CASSLWDKTSGREQYF
TGTGCCAGCAGTTTATGGGATAAGACTTCGGGAAGAGAGCAGTACTTC
>NA|TRBJ2-1|TRBD1|15|TRBV28
CASSFDRDVYNEQFF
TGTGCCAGCAGTTTCGACAGGGACGTTTACAATGAGCAGTTCTTC
>few|TRBJ2-1|NA|14|TRBV12-5
CASGPGVAYNEQFF
TGTGCTAGTGGCCCCGGGGTCGCCTACAATGAGCAGTTCTTC
>many|TRBJ1-2|NA|14|TRBV6-1
CASSDSLFNYGYTF
TGTGCCAGCAGTGACAGTTTATTTAACTATGGCTACACCTTC
>NA|TRBJ1-5|NA|14|TRBV6-2/TRBV6-3
CASTNPTPNQPQHF
TGTGCCAGCACAAACCCGACCCCCAATCAGCCCCAGCATTTT
>many|TRBJ2-2|NA|14|TRBV20-1
CSARDSRVGGELFF
TGCAGTGCTAGAGATTCCAGGGTCGGCGGGGAGCTGTTTTTT
>NA|TRBJ2-6|NA|16|TRBV5-1
CASSLGRTSGANVLTF
TGCGCCAGCAGCCTGGGGCGGACCTCTGGGGCCAACGTCCTGACTTTC
>NA|TRBJ2-1|NA|15|TRBV7-9
CASSLEARSLNEQFF
TGTGCCAGCAGCTTAGAGGCTAGATCCCTCAATGAGCAGTTCTTC
>many|TRBJ2-2|TRBD2|17|TRBV5-1
CASSLAPAGGPTGELFF
TGCGCCAGCAGCTTGGCCCCAGCGGGAGGGCCCACCGGGGAGCTGTTTTTT
>many|TRBJ2-3|NA|16|TRBV6-2/TRBV6-3
CASSYSDSGNADTQYF
TGTGCCAGCAGTTACTCCGACTCCGGGAACGCAGATACGCAGTATTTT
>many|TRBJ1-5|NA|13|TRBV7-8
CASSLGRNQPQHF
TGTGCCAGCAGCTTAGGCCGAAATCAGCCCCAGCATTTT
>few|TRBJ2-3|TRBD2|16|TRBV24-1
CATSQSLAGGGDTQYF
TGTGCCACCAGCCAAAGTCTAGCGGGAGGAGGGGATACGCAGTATTTT
>many|TRBJ2-3|TRBD2|13|TRBV20-1
CSRGLAETDTQYF
TGCAGTCGAGGACTAGCGGAAACAGATACGCAGTATTTT
>NA|TRBJ2-7|TRBD2|13|TRBV20-1
CSGWLAGADEQYF
TGCAGCGGGTGGCTAGCGGGAGCCGACGAGCAGTACTTC
>few|TRBJ1-5|NA|13|TRBV28
CASSWVSNQPQHF
TGTGCCAGCAGTTGGGTTAGCAATCAGCCCCAGCATTTT
>NA|TRBJ2-1|TRBD2|14|TRBV20-1
CSARGLALGNEQFF
TGCAGTGCACGAGGACTAGCGTTAGGAAATGAGCAGTTCTTC
>few|TRBJ1-5|NA|16|TRBV24-1
CATSDREGIGNQPQHF
TGTGCCACCAGTGATAGGGAGGGTATTGGCAATCAGCCCCAGCATTTT
>many|TRBJ2-7|NA|14|TRBV2
CASSKARAAIEQYF
TGTGCCAGCAGTAAAGCGAGGGCCGCCATCGAGCAGTACTTC
>many|TRBJ2-1|TRBD2|15|TRBV12-3/TRBV12-4
CASRGSGWSYNEQFF
TGTGCCAGCAGGGGTAGCGGGTGGTCCTACAATGAGCAGTTCTTC
>many|TRBJ2-5|TRBD1|15|TRBV2
CASSANRDRVETQYF
TGTGCCAGCAGCGCAAACCGGGACAGGGTTGAGACCCAGTACTTC
>many|TRBJ2-1|TRBD2|14|TRBV11-3
CASSMGLAYNEQFF
TGTGCCAGCAGCATGGGACTAGCCTACAATGAGCAGTTCTTC
>many|TRBJ2-7|TRBD1|14|TRBV28
CASSFNRGLDEQYF
TGTGCCAGCAGTTTCAACAGGGGCCTCGACGAGCAGTACTTC
>many|TRBJ2-7|TRBD2|15|TRBV28
CASSLSWEGGNEQYF
TGTGCCAGCAGTTTATCCTGGGAGGGAGGGAACGAGCAGTACTTC
>many|TRBJ1-2|TRBD1|16|TRBV10-1
CASRPPGQGAGYGYTF
TGCGCCAGCAGGCCCCCGGGACAGGGGGCGGGCTATGGCTACACCTTC
>many|TRBJ2-7|NA|13|TRBV2
CASSELARYEQYF
TGTGCCAGCAGTGAACTAGCGCGATACGAGCAGTACTTC
>many|TRBJ1-1|NA|14|TRBV7-6
CASSLAIGTPEAFF
TGTGCCAGCAGCTTAGCGATTGGGACACCTGAAGCTTTCTTT
>many|TRBJ2-1|TRBD2|14|TRBV30
CAWSVGGDRDEQFF
TGTGCCTGGAGTGTGGGAGGGGATAGGGATGAGCAGTTCTTC
>few|TRBJ2-6|NA|15|TRBV6-2/TRBV6-3
CASTQRSSGANVLTF
TGTGCCAGCACCCAACGGAGCTCTGGGGCCAACGTCCTGACTTTC
>many|TRBJ2-3|TRBD2|19|TRBV7-6
CASSPRASGSSGAKDTQYF
TGTGCCAGCAGCCCCCGGGCTAGCGGGAGTTCGGGTGCTAAAGATACGCAGTATTTT
>NA|TRBJ2-1|NA|15|TRBV3-2
CASSQEAEPGNEQFF
TGTGCCAGCAGCCAAGAAGCTGAACCGGGGAATGAGCAGTTCTTC
>NA|TRBJ2-5|NA|14|TRBV7-9
CASSLTRGLETQYF
TGTGCCAGCAGCTTAACCCGCGGGTTGGAGACCCAGTACTTC
>many|TRBJ1-4|NA|12|TRBV2
CASRTTNEKLFF
TGTGCCAGCAGGACAACTAATGAAAAACTGTTTTTT
>many|TRBJ2-7|NA|13|TRBV5-1
CASSLGRGFEQYF
TGCGCCAGCAGCTTGGGCAGGGGTTTCGAGCAGTACTTC
>many|TRBJ2-1|TRBD2|12|TRBV2
CASHREGYEQFF
TGTGCCAGCCACCGGGAGGGCTATGAGCAGTTCTTC